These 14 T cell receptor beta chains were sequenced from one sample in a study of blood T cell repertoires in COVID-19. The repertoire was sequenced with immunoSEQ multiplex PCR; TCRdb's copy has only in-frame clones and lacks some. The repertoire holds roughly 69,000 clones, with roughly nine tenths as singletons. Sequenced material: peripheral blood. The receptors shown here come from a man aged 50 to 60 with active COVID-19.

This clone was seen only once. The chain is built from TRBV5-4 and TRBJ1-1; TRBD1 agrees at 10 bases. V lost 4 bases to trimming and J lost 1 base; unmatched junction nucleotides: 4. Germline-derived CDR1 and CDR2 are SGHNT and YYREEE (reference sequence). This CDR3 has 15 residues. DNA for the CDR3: TGTGCCAGCAGCATTGGACAGGGGGGGAACACTGAAGCTTTCTTT. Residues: CASSIGQGGNTEAFF.

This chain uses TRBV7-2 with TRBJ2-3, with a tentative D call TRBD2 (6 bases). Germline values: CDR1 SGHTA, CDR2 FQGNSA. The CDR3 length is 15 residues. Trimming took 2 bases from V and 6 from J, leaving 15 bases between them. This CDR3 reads CASSLSRGGVDTQYF. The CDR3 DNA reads TGTGCCAGCAGCTTAAGTCGAGGCGGGGTCGATACGCAGTATTTT.

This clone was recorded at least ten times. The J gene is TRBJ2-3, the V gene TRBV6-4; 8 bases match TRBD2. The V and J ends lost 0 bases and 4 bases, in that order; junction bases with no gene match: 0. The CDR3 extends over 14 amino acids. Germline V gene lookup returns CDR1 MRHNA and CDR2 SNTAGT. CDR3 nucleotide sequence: TGTGCCAGCAGTGACTCAGCGGGGGCAGATACGCAGTATTTT. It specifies CASSDSAGADTQYF.

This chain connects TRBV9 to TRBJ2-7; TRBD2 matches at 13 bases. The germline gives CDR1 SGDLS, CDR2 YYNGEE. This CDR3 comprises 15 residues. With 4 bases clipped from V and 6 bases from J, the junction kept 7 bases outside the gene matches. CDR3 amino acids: CASSRTSGSALEQYF. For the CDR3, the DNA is TGTGCCAGCAGCCGGACTAGCGGGAGCGCCCTCGAGCAGTACTTC.

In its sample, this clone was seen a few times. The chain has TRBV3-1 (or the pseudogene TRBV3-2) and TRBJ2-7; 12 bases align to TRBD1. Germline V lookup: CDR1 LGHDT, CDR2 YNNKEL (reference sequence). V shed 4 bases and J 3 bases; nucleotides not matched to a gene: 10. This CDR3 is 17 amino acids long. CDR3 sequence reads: CASSPRRGTGGYYEQYF. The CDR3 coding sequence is TGTGCCAGCAGCCCTCGAAGGGGGACAGGGGGCTACTACGAGCAGTACTTC.

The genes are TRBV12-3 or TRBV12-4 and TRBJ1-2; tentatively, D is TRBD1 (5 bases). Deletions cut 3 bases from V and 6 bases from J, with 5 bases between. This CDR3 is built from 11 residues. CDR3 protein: CASSLGHGYTF. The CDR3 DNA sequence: TGTGCCAGCAGTTTGGGGCATGGCTACACCTTC.

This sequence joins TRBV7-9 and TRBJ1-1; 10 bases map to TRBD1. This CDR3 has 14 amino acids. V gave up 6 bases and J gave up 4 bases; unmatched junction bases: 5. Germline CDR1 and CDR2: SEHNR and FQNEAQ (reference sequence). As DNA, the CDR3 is TGTGCCAGCAGGCCGACAGGGGGCAGCACTGAAGCTTTCTTT. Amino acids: CASRPTGGSTEAFF.

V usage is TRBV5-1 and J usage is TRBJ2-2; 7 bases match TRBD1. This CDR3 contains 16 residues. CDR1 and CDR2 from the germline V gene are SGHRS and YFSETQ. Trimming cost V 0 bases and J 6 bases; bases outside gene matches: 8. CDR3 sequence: CASSLVPGGIAGELFF. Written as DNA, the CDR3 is TGCGCCAGCAGCTTGGTCCCAGGGGGTATTGCCGGGGAGCTGTTTTTT.

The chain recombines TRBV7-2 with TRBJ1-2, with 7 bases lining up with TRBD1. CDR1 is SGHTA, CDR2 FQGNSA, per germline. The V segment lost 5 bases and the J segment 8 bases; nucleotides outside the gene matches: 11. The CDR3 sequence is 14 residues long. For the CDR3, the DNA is TGTGCCAGCAGCCGCCTCCGGACAGGAGAGGGCTACACCTTC. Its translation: CASSRLRTGEGYTF. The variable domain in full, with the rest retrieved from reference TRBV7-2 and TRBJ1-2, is GAGVSQSPSNKVTEKGKDVELRCDPISGHTALYWYRQSLGQGLEFLIYFQGNSAPDKSGLPSDRFSAERTGGSVSTLTIQRTQQEDSAVYLCASSRLRTGEGYTFGSGTRLTVV.

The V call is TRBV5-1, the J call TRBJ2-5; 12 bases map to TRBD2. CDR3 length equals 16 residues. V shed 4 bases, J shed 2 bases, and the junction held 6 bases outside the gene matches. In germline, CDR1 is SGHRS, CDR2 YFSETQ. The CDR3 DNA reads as TGCGCCAGCAGCACGGGGACTAGCGGGCGTCAAGAGACCCAGTACTTC. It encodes CASSTGTSGRQETQYF.

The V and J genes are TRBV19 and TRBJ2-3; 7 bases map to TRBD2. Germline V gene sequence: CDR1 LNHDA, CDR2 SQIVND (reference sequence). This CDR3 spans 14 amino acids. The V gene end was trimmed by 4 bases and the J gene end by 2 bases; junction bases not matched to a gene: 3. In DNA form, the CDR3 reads TGTGCCAGTAGTACAGCGGGGATCACAGATACGCAGTATTTT. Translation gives CASSTAGITDTQYF. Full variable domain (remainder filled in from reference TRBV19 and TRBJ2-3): DGGITQSPKYLFRKEGQNVTLSCEQNLNHDAMYWYRQDPGQGLRLIYYSQIVNDFQKGDIAEGYSVSREKKESFPLTVTSAQKNPTAFYLCASSTAGITDTQYFGPGTRLTVL.

As DNA, the CDR3 is TGTGCCAGTAGGGACATAACTAACTATGGCTACACCTTC. This codes for CASRDITNYGYTF. The rearrangement uses TRBV19 and TRBJ1-2, with D perhaps matching TRBD1 (5 bases). This CDR3 has 13 amino acids. V lost 6 bases and J 0 bases, leaving 8 bases between the germline ends. The V gene's germline CDR1 is LNHDA and CDR2 SQIVND (reference sequence).

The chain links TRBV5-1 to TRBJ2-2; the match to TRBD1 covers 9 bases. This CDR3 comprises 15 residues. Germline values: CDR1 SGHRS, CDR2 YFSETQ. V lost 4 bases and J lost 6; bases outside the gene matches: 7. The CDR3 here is CASSGRDRVSGELFF. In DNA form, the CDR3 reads TGCGCCAGCAGCGGCCGGGACAGGGTGTCCGGGGAGCTGTTTTTT.

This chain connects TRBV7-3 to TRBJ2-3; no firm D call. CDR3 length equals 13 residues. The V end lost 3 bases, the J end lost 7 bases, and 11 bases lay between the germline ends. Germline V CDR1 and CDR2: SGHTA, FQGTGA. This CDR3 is CASSFSRTNTQYF. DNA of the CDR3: TGTGCCAGCAGCTTTAGTCGCACTAATACGCAGTATTTT.